This record looks at one TCR beta chain sequence and its context. Its antigen remains unidentified. Distinct nucleotide sequences in the sample also encode this CDR3. This entry comes from a study of cytomegalovirus exposure and HLA in healthy donors. Study background: The same platform used for the 650 to 850 first-cohort repertoires was also used for the roughly 130 validation repertoires, as a later analysis reported. General study results and limits: Reportedly, cytomegalovirus status was diagnosed with high sensitivity and specificity. Cytomegalovirus-associated TCR beta chains were listed, numbering more than 150.

A roughly 120-subject validation cohort, separate from the roughly 670-subject first cohort, supplied the donors. The assay was immunoSEQ multiplex PCR, and TCRdb's table has in-frame clones only and misses some. In the table there are about 74,000 clones, around 94% of which are singletons. This CDR3 has 15 residues. Germline V gene sequence: CDR1 SEHNR, CDR2 FQNEAQ (reference sequence). V trimming: 4 bases; J trimming: 2 bases; junction bases outside the gene matches: 0. Sequenced sample: PBMCs. The genes are TRBV7-9 and TRBJ2-1; TRBD2 matches at 12 bases. The TCR sequence derives from a woman between 18 and 29 years old in good health and CMV-seropositive. The CDR3 loop is CASSSSGRAYNEQFF. CDR3 nucleotide sequence: TGTGCCAGCAGCTCTAGCGGGAGGGCCTACAATGAGCAGTTCTTC. The complete variable domain, with remaining parts taken from reference TRBV7-9 and TRBJ2-1, reads DTGVSQNPRHKITKRGQNVTFRCDPISEHNRLYWYRQTLGQGPEFLTYFQNEAQLEKSRLLSDRFSAERPKGSFSTLEIQRTEQGDSAMYLCASSSSGRAYNEQFFGPGTRLTVL.